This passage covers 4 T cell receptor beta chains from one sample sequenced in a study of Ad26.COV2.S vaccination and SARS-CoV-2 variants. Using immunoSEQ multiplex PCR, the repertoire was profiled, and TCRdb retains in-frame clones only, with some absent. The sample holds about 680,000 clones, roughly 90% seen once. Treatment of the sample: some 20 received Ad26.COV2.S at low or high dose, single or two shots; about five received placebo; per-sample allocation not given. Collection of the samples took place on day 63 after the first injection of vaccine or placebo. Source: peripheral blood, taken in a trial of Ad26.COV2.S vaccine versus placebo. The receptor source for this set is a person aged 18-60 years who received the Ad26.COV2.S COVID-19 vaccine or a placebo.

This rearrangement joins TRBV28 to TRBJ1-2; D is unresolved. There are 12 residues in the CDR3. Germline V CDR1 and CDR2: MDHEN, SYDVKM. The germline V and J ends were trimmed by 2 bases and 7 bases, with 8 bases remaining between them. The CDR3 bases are TGTGCCAGCAGTTTAAGTTCCATTGGCTACACCTTC. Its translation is CASSLSSIGYTF.

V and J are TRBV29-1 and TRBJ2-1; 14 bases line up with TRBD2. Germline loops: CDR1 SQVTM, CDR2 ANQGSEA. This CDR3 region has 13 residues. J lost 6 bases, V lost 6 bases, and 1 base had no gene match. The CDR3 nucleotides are TGCAGCGTCGGACTAGCGGGAGGCAATGAGCAGTTCTTC. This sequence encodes CSVGLAGGNEQFF.

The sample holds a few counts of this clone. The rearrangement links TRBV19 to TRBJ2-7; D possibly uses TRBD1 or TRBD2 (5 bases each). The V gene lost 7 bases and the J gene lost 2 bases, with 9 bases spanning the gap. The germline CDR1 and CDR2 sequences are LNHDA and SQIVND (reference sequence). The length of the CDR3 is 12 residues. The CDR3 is CASMGTAYEQYF. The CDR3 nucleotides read TGTGCCAGTATGGGGACGGCCTACGAGCAGTACTTC.

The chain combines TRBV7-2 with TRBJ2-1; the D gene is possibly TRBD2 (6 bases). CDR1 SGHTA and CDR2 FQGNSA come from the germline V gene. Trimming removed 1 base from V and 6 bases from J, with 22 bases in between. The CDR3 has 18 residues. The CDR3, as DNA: TGTGCCAGCAGCTTAGTTACAGGTGGGCGGGGCGAAAGCAATGAGCAGTTCTTC. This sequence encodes CASSLVTGGRGESNEQFF.